The rows below give T cell receptor beta chains drawn from one sample of a study of blood T cell repertoires in COVID-19. TCRdb keeps only in-frame clones here, not all; method: immunoSEQ multiplex PCR. The table includes 200,000 to 250,000 clones, roughly 89% detected once. The sequenced sample consisted of PBMCs or T cells enriched from blood (not recorded which). All receptors come from a woman in her 40s who had recovered from COVID-19. Each CDR3 is given with its conserved first and last residue. The D gene is left open where the match is weak. Not all rows give a size; the values are once, few, many and, for expanded clones, a class.

TRBV27	.	TRBD1	TRBJ2-2	CASSSTGALNTGELFF	TGTGCCAGCAGTTCCACAGGGGCGCTAAACACCGGGGAGCTGTTTTTT
TRBV20-1	once	.	TRBJ2-7	CSATGSYEQYF	TGCAGTGCAACGGGATCCTACGAGCAGTACTTC
TRBV6-5	.	.	TRBJ2-7	CASLGGFSYEQYF	TGTGCCAGCCTCGGAGGGTTCTCCTACGAGCAGTACTTC
TRBV7-9	.	TRBD1	TRBJ2-7	CASSGGQNEQYF	TGTGCCAGCAGCGGGGGACAGAACGAGCAGTACTTC
TRBV7-2	once	.	TRBJ1-2	CASSLDTGLRGYTF	TGTGCCAGCAGCTTGGACACTGGATTACGGGGCTACACCTTC
TRBV19	.	TRBD2	TRBJ2-7	CASSPGGYTYEQYF	TGTGCCAGTAGTCCCGGGGGGTATACCTACGAGCAGTACTTC
TRBV5-5	.	.	TRBJ1-2	CASSPRGSLNYGYTF	TGTGCCAGCAGCCCCCGCGGGAGCCTTAACTATGGCTACACCTTC
TRBV5-1	.	TRBD1	TRBJ1-6	CASSLGQGRSPLHF	TGCGCCAGCAGCCTAGGACAGGGGAGGTCACCCCTCCACTTT
TRBV7-6	.	.	TRBJ2-3	CASSLVGGSDTQYF	TGTGCCAGCAGCTTAGTAGGAGGGTCAGATACGCAGTATTTT
TRBV3-1/TRBV3-2	few	.	TRBJ1-6	CASWSGTSYNSPLHF	TGTGCCAGCTGGAGCGGGACCTCCTATAATTCACCCCTCCACTTT
TRBV2	.	.	TRBJ2-1	CASSEPRRYNEQFF	TGTGCCAGCAGTGAGCCCCGGCGGTACAATGAGCAGTTCTTC
TRBV7-9	.	TRBD1	TRBJ1-6	CASSLYLGQGNSPLHF	TGTGCCAGCAGCTTATACCTGGGACAGGGTAATTCACCCCTCCACTTT
TRBV6-5	.	TRBD2	TRBJ2-1	CASSKPGLAGGEQFF	TGTGCCAGCAGTAAGCCGGGACTAGCGGGAGGTGAGCAGTTCTTC
TRBV10-3	.	.	TRBJ2-5	CAISEIGETQYF	TGTGCCATCAGTGAGATCGGGGAGACCCAGTACTTC
TRBV2	.	.	TRBJ2-7	CASSPGLLSYEQYF	TGTGCCAGCAGCCCGGGACTCCTCTCCTACGAGCAGTACTTC
TRBV19	.	TRBD1	TRBJ2-5	CASSIDSTGGETQYF	TGTGCCAGTAGTATAGATAGCACAGGGGGGGAGACCCAGTACTTC
TRBV6-6	.	TRBD2	TRBJ2-2	CASSLGLAGVGELFF	TGTGCCAGCAGCCTAGGGCTAGCGGGAGTCGGGGAGCTGTTTTTT
TRBV5-1	.	.	TRBJ1-3	CASSPRESGSGNTIYF	TGCGCCAGCAGCCCCCGGGAGTCCGGCTCTGGAAACACCATATATTTT
TRBV28	.	.	TRBJ1-5	CASSLPPREFSNQPQHF	TGTGCCAGCAGTTTACCCCCCAGGGAATTTAGCAATCAGCCCCAGCATTTT
TRBV7-7	.	.	TRBJ2-3	CASSLSSSTDTQYF	TGTGCCAGCAGCTTAAGCTCGAGCACAGATACGCAGTATTTT
TRBV11-3	.	TRBD1	TRBJ1-1	CASSIQGSNTEAFF	TGTGCCAGCAGCATACAGGGGTCGAACACTGAAGCTTTCTTT
TRBV28	.	.	TRBJ1-5	CASSSHNGNQPQHF	TGTGCCAGCAGTTCACATAATGGCAATCAGCCCCAGCATTTT